The sequence of this TCR beta chain was determined in a study of T and B cells in COVID-19 patients. Looking at the study overall: Recovered patients mostly had mild to moderate COVID-19 managed as outpatients. Regarding the study as a whole: CD4+, regulatory T cell, CD8+ and sorted SARS-CoV-2-responsive or tetramer+ T cells were not yet sequenced. Patients with COVID-19 reportedly showed strongly skewed T cell receptor beta variable and joining gene usage. Early severe-case samples and blood from mildly ill patients during symptoms were in short supply.

Multiplex PCR with BIOMED2 TRB-A/B primer pools amplified TRB rearrangements. TCRdb ran MiXCR on the multiplex PCR reads and lists one entry per CDR3 protein. The sample carries thousands of distinct CDR3 sequences, about 28% recorded once. Details on this clonotype: Its target is not known.

V lost 3 bases and J 3 bases, leaving 12 bases between the germline ends. The CDR3 is 15 residues long. Blood genomic DNA input for TRB amplification was 250-500 ng. The chain links TRBV12-3 or TRBV12-4 to TRBJ1-3, with a tentative D call TRBD1 (6 bases). This clonotype was sampled from a human donor with active COVID-19. The donor label of this sample is uncertain. Material: blood. In DNA, the CDR3 is TGTGCCAGCAGTTTCGACAGGCGCTATGGAAACACCATATATTTT. This sequence encodes CASSFDRRYGNTIYF.